What follows is one T cell receptor (beta chain) and its context. Its specificity is not known. Germline V gives CDR1 SNHLY, CDR2 FYNNEI. This CDR3 spans 14 amino acids. Trimming cost V 8 bases and J 5 bases, with 15 bases left between them. The data are from a study of T cell responses to AZD1222 COVID-19 vaccine. Study-level points and caveats: In a largely white British group with more females than males, clonal diversity was possibly underestimated.

The data were produced by immunoSEQ multiplex PCR, yet TCRdb's version contains in-frame clones alone and is incomplete. This sample yields 90,000 to 150,000 clones, of which around 85% are seen a single time; approximately 6.6% belongs to the top ten. The rearrangement uses TRBV2 and TRBJ1-4; D ambiguous. This specimen was peripheral blood, taken on day 0 of AZD1222 vaccination. The TCR comes from an adult in good health. The CDR3 protein is CASRQRLSNEKLFF. The CDR3 DNA is TGTGCCAGCCGCCAACGCTTATCGAATGAAAAACTGTTTTTT.